Below are 29 T cell receptor beta chains sequenced from a single sample in a study of blood T cell repertoires in COVID-19. Here immunoSEQ multiplex PCR was the method, and the copy in TCRdb shows in-frame clones only, minus some. The data show about 370,000 clones, with 80% to 90% seen just once and approximately 1% held by the top ten. Material: PBMCs or T cells enriched from blood (not recorded which). Receptors were obtained from a man in his late teens or twenties who had recovered from COVID-19.

The chain combines TRBV4-1 with TRBJ1-3; D possibly corresponds to TRBD1 (6 bases). The CDR3 is made up of 14 amino acids. V was clipped by 6 bases and J by 3 bases, with 12 bases between them. Germline values: CDR1 MGHRA, CDR2 YSYEKL. CDR3 DNA sequence: TGCGCCAGCAGACCAGCAGGGGTTGGAAACACCATATATTTT. Amino acid sequence: CASRPAGVGNTIYF.

The sample holds one count of this clone. The genes are TRBV9 and TRBJ2-5; D is ambiguous. The CDR3 sequence is 15 residues long. V gave up 4 bases and J gave up 2 bases, with 15 bases separating them. Germline V gene lookup returns CDR1 SGDLS and CDR2 YYNGEE. The CDR3 DNA reads TGTGCCAGCAGCATACTCCCAATGACACAAGAGACCCAGTACTTC. It yields the protein CASSILPMTQETQYF.

With respect to this clone: This specimen includes other DNA sequences encoding the same CDR3. The chain joins TRBV7-3 to TRBJ1-1; no reliable D call. The CDR3 loop spans 13 amino acids. V was cut by 0 bases and J by 5 bases, with 7 bases left in between. CDR1 SGHTA and CDR2 FQGTGA come from the germline V gene. This CDR3 is CASSLTPRTEAFF. As DNA, the CDR3 is TGTGCCAGCAGCTTAACACCGAGGACTGAAGCTTTCTTT.

This chain links TRBV7-9 with TRBJ2-1, with unresolved D. The CDR3 covers 11 residues. Germline values: CDR1 SEHNR, CDR2 FQNEAQ (reference sequence). With 9 bases removed from V and 6 bases from J, the gap between germline ends came to 9 bases. The CDR3 spells CASLVGNEQFF. CDR3 nucleotides: TGTGCCAGTCTAGTTGGCAATGAGCAGTTCTTC.

V and J are TRBV19 and TRBJ2-1, with D perhaps TRBD2 (5 bases). The CDR3 length is 15 residues. V lost 7 bases and J lost 0, with 13 bases in between. The germline V gene encodes CDR1 LNHDA and CDR2 SQIVND (reference sequence). CDR3 region: CASKLDPTSYNEQFF. The CDR3 nucleotides are TGTGCCAGTAAACTAGACCCTACCTCCTACAATGAGCAGTTCTTC.

The chain has TRBV7-8 and TRBJ2-5, with TRBD1 matching over 10 bases. This CDR3 is 15 amino acids long. The junction had 9 bases not matched to a gene; V was cut back by 4 bases and J by 7 bases. Germline-derived CDR1 and CDR2 are SGHVS and FQNEAQ. CDR3 sequence: CASSSRQGALGTQYF. The CDR3 DNA follows: TGTGCCAGCAGCTCTCGACAGGGGGCACTAGGGACCCAGTACTTC. Full variable domain (remainder filled in from reference TRBV7-8 and TRBJ2-5): GAGVSQSPRYKVAKRGQDVALRCDPISGHVSLFWYQQALGQGPEFLTYFQNEAQLDKSGLPSDRFFAERPEGSVSTLKIQRTQQEDSAVYLCASSSRQGALGTQYFGPGTRLLVL.

V usage is TRBV4-1 and J usage is TRBJ1-6; 10 nucleotides agree with TRBD1. There are 17 residues in the CDR3. With V trimmed by 2 bases and J by 7 bases, 8 bases remained unmatched. Germline loops: CDR1 MGHRA, CDR2 YSYEKL. Here the CDR3 reads CASSQFRSGQGNSPLHF. DNA for the CDR3: TGCGCCAGCAGCCAATTCAGGTCGGGACAGGGGAATTCACCCCTCCACTTT.

V usage is TRBV18 and J usage is TRBJ2-1; possible D gene TRBD1, 6 bases. CDR3 length equals 15 residues. The germline V gene encodes CDR1 KGHSH and CDR2 LQKENI. The V and J ends lost 3 bases and 2 bases respectively, with 11 bases between them. The CDR3 nucleotides are TGTGCCAGCTCACCGATGGACAGTCCCTACAATGAGCAGTTCTTC. This codes for CASSPMDSPYNEQFF.

This sequence joins TRBV12-3 or TRBV12-4 and TRBJ1-5, with D perhaps TRBD1 (6 bases). Trimming took 2 bases from V and 5 from J, leaving 7 bases between them. The CDR3 covers 13 residues. CDR3: CASSLNRDQPQHF. In nucleotides, the CDR3 is TGTGCCAGCAGTTTAAACAGGGATCAGCCCCAGCATTTT.

The J gene is TRBJ1-4, the V gene TRBV7-6; no clear D. Looked up from germline, CDR1 is SGHVS and CDR2 is FNYEAQ. There are 15 residues in the CDR3. Trimming stripped 3 bases from V and 3 bases from J, with 11 bases between. CDR3 in DNA: TGTGCCAGCAGCTTTTCGGCCCAGGCTAATGAAAAACTGTTTTTT. Translating gives CASSFSAQANEKLFF.

This rearrangement joins TRBV4-3 to TRBJ2-7, with TRBD2 matching over 8 bases. J was trimmed by 1 base and V by 3 bases; bases with no gene match: 5. The CDR3 is 15 residues long. The germline CDR1 and CDR2 sequences are LGHNA and YSLEER. The CDR3 coding sequence is TGCGCCAGCAGCCAGTACAGCGGGGGATCCTACGAGCAGTACTTC. Amino acids: CASSQYSGGSYEQYF.

The chain recombines TRBV29-1 with TRBJ1-2; 9 positions match TRBD1. V shed 4 bases and J 8 bases; nucleotides not matched to a gene: 11. This CDR3 is built from 14 residues. Looked up from germline, CDR1 is SQVTM and CDR2 is ANQGSEA. This CDR3 is CSVVLGTGPQGYTF. The CDR3, as DNA: TGCAGCGTTGTCTTGGGGACAGGGCCTCAGGGCTACACCTTC.

The rearrangement uses TRBV5-1 and TRBJ1-4, with D maybe TRBD1 (5 bases). This CDR3 has 15 residues. V lost 5 bases and J 2 bases, leaving 13 bases between the germline ends. Germline-derived CDR1 and CDR2 are SGHRS and YFSETQ. CDR3 amino acids: CASSTTGKTNEKLFF. The CDR3 DNA follows: TGCGCCAGCAGTACCACAGGAAAGACTAATGAAAAACTGTTTTTT. Full variable domain (rest looked up from reference TRBV5-1 and TRBJ1-4): KAGVTQTPRYLIKTRGQQVTLSCSPISGHRSVSWYQQTPGQGLQFLFEYFSETQRNKGNFPGRFSGRQFSNSRSEMNVSTLELGDSALYLCASSTTGKTNEKLFFGSGTQLSVL.

The chain is built from TRBV7-9 and TRBJ1-4; 7 nucleotides align to TRBD1. The CDR3 loop spans 17 amino acids. Germline-derived CDR1 and CDR2 are SEHNR and FQNEAQ (reference sequence). V gave up 2 bases and J gave up 0 bases; unmatched junction bases: 6. CDR3 protein: CASSLRDRDATNEKLFF. Here the CDR3 DNA reads TGTGCCAGCAGCTTACGGGACAGAGATGCAACTAATGAAAAACTGTTTTTT.

CDR3 bases: TGTGCCAGCAGCTTCCTACTAGCGGGGAACACAGATACGCAGTATTTT. Translation gives CASSFLLAGNTDTQYF. This chain uses TRBV5-4 with TRBJ2-3, with 10 bases fitting TRBD2. With V trimmed by 2 bases and J by 2 bases, 5 bases remained unmatched. The V gene's germline CDR1 is SGHNT and CDR2 YYREEE (reference sequence). CDR3 length: 16 amino acids. The full variable domain, its missing parts supplied by reference TRBV5-4 and TRBJ2-3, is ETGVTQSPTHLIKTRGQQVTLRCSSQSGHNTVSWYQQALGQGPQFIFQYYREEENGRGNFPPRFSGLQFPNYSSELNVNALELDDSALYLCASSFLLAGNTDTQYFGPGTRLTVL.

The chain joins TRBV5-5 to TRBJ2-2; 7 nucleotides agree with TRBD2. The CDR3 sequence is 15 residues long. The germline CDR1 and CDR2 sequences are SGHKS and YYEKEE (reference sequence). Trimming removed 2 bases from V and 8 bases from J; junction bases left unmatched: 9. The CDR3 reads CASSLPGLEVGELFF. Written as DNA, the CDR3 is TGTGCCAGCAGCTTACCCGGACTAGAAGTTGGGGAGCTGTTTTTT.

The chain has TRBV5-4 and TRBJ1-2, with 8 bases identical to TRBD1. Germline values: CDR1 SGHNT, CDR2 YYREEE (reference sequence). This CDR3 contains 15 residues. Losses at the gene ends were 4 bases for V and 5 bases for J; bases not matched to a gene: 10. The CDR3 DNA reads TGTGCCAGCAGCCTTGGACAGGGCCGTCAGTATGGCTACACCTTC. This codes for CASSLGQGRQYGYTF.

The chain carries TRBV27 and TRBJ2-7, with TRBD2 matching 7 bases. Germline loops: CDR1 MNHEY, CDR2 SMNVEV (reference sequence). Unmatched junction bases numbered 9, after V lost 4 bases and J lost 0 bases. The CDR3 length is 16 residues. The CDR3 protein is CASSSRLIAGSYEQYF. The CDR3 DNA follows: TGTGCCAGCAGTTCAAGACTTATAGCGGGCTCCTACGAGCAGTACTTC.

This chain links TRBV6-5 with TRBJ1-6; the D gene is possibly TRBD1 (5 bases). This CDR3 has 15 residues. CDR1 MNHEY and CDR2 SVGAGI come from the germline V gene. V was pared by 5 bases and J by 4 bases, with 12 bases between. CDR3 coding DNA: TGTGCCAGCAGTACACCGGGGGAATATAATTCACCCCTCCACTTT. Encoded protein: CASSTPGEYNSPLHF.

The chain employs TRBV28 and TRBJ2-7; weak D call: TRBD2 (6 bases). V was cut by 8 bases and J by 6 bases, with 17 bases left in between. Per the germline V gene, CDR1 is MDHEN and CDR2 is SYDVKM. CDR3 length: 13 amino acids. The CDR3 region has the DNA TGTGCCAGCCGTAAAACGGGGGTCCGCGAGCAGTACTTC. Its protein is CASRKTGVREQYF.

Comment on this clone: The identical CDR3 is also encoded by other nucleotide sequences in the sample. This chain uses TRBV5-1 with TRBJ2-2; D not resolved. Trimming took 5 bases from V and 4 from J, leaving 9 bases between them. The CDR3 totals 13 residues. The germline V gene has CDR1 SGHRS and CDR2 YFSETQ. The CDR3 is CASSPGGTGELFF. CDR3 bases: TGCGCCAGCAGTCCCGGCGGCACCGGGGAGCTGTTTTTT. Together with reference TRBV5-1 and TRBJ2-2, the CDR3 gives the full variable domain: KAGVTQTPRYLIKTRGQQVTLSCSPISGHRSVSWYQQTPGQGLQFLFEYFSETQRNKGNFPGRFSGRQFSNSRSEMNVSTLELGDSALYLCASSPGGTGELFFGEGSRLTVL.

The rearrangement links TRBV30 to TRBJ1-1; TRBD1 aligns across 7 bases. The CDR3 contains 13 residues. Trimming at V came to 4 bases and at J to 7 bases, leaving 9 bases not matched to a gene. CDR1 is GTSNPN, CDR2 SVGIG, per germline (reference sequence). In DNA form, the CDR3 reads TGTGCCTGGATCGCCGACAGGGCTCTTGAAGCTTTCTTT. Translated: CAWIADRALEAFF.

This rearrangement joins TRBV5-4 to TRBJ2-3; 16 bases map to TRBD2. V lost 6 bases, J lost 4 bases, and 11 bases stayed unmatched. Germline values: CDR1 SGHNT, CDR2 YYREEE (reference sequence). The CDR3 length is 18 residues. The CDR3 sequence is CASTVGLAGGLLADTQYF. The CDR3 DNA reads TGTGCCAGCACCGTGGGACTAGCGGGGGGGCTTTTGGCAGATACGCAGTATTTT.

This clone has only one observation. The CDR3 nucleotides read TGTGCCAGCAGGGGACAGGGGGCCTATGGCTACACCTTC. Amino acids: CASRGQGAYGYTF. The chain recombines TRBV12-3 or TRBV12-4 with TRBJ1-2; 12 positions agree with TRBD1. Trimming cost V 6 bases and J 4 bases; bases outside gene matches: 0. The CDR3 runs 13 residues.

The chain employs TRBV3-1 (or the pseudogene TRBV3-2) and TRBJ2-7, with D perhaps TRBD2 (6 bases). This CDR3 contains 15 residues. The germline CDR1 and CDR2 sequences are LGHDT and YNNKEL (reference sequence). V shed 4 bases and J shed 5 bases, with 18 bases lying between them. CDR3 sequence reads: CASSPLSYRLDEQYF. CDR3 nucleotides: TGTGCCAGCAGCCCTCTATCATATCGACTAGACGAGCAGTACTTC.

This clone was observed a handful of times. V and J are TRBV12-5 and TRBJ1-5; D gene ambiguous. The ends were cut back, 3 bases at V and 0 bases at J, with 6 bases in the middle. The CDR3 has 14 amino acids. From germline, CDR1 is LGHNT and CDR2 FRNRAP. The CDR3 region has the DNA TGTGCTAGTGGTTTCCTTAATAGCAATCAGCCCCAGCATTTT. Translation: CASGFLNSNQPQHF. Full variable domain (rest looked up from reference TRBV12-5 and TRBJ1-5): DARVTQTPRHKVTEMGQEVTMRCQPILGHNTVFWYRQTMMQGLELLAYFRNRAPLDDSGMPKDRFSAEMPDATLATLKIQPSEPRDSAVYFCASGFLNSNQPQHFGDGTRLSIL.

V gene TRBV28 combines with J gene TRBJ2-1, with 15 bases that match TRBD2. Germline assignment: CDR1 MDHEN and CDR2 SYDVKM. This CDR3 is 16 amino acids long. Trimming cost V 7 bases and J 7 bases; bases outside gene matches: 8. The CDR3 reads CASIPRTSGRDNEQFF. The DNA for the CDR3 is TGTGCCAGCATCCCAAGGACTAGCGGGAGGGATAATGAGCAGTTCTTC.

V is TRBV28 and J is TRBJ1-4; D might be TRBD1 (6 bases). The CDR3 totals 14 residues. Germline V gives CDR1 MDHEN, CDR2 SYDVKM. Trimming cost V 7 bases and J 4 bases, with 13 bases left between them. The DNA for the CDR3 is TGTGCCAGCACCCTTGGACAGCTTAATGAAAAACTGTTTTTT. It encodes CASTLGQLNEKLFF. Full variable domain (missing parts from reference TRBV28 and TRBJ1-4): DVKVTQSSRYLVKRTGEKVFLECVQDMDHENMFWYRQDPGLGLRLIYFSYDVKMKEKGDIPEGYSVSREKKERFSLILESASTNQTSMYLCASTLGQLNEKLFFGSGTQLSVL.

In this sample, this clone turned up once. This chain uses TRBV9 with TRBJ2-5; perhaps TRBD1 as D (5 bases). Germline assignment: CDR1 SGDLS and CDR2 YYNGEE. Trimming took off 3 bases at V and 4 bases at J, with 10 bases between the two ends. The CDR3 is 13 residues long. The CDR3: CASSERGRETQYF. The CDR3 DNA follows: TGTGCCAGCAGCGAAAGGGGTCGAGAGACCCAGTACTTC. The full variable domain, rest sourced from reference TRBV9 and TRBJ2-5, is DSGVTQTPKHLITATGQRVTLRCSPRSGDLSVYWYQQSLDQGLQFLIQYYNGEERAKGNILERFSAQQFPDLHSELNLSSLELGDSALYFCASSERGRETQYFGPGTRLLVL.